This T cell receptor (beta chain) derives from a study of blood T cell repertoires in COVID-19. Across the study: The samples span acute and convalescent COVID-19 from the United States, Italy and Spain.

The CDR3 sequence is 16 residues long. The germline gives CDR1 SGHDN, CDR2 FVKESK. V dropped 1 base and J dropped 4; count of bases not matched to a gene: 6. Some clones are missing from TCRdb's copy, which holds only in-frame ones; the method was immunoSEQ multiplex PCR. The sample includes 7,000 to 9,500 clones, around 86% of them seen just once. This chain uses TRBV14 with TRBJ2-1; TRBD2 aligns across 8 bases. Sequencing was carried out using peripheral blood. The TCR was taken from a human donor in a cohort sampled during active COVID-19. CDR3 DNA: TGTGCCAGCAGCCAAGGGGTAGCGGGGCTTTACAATGAGCAGTTCTTC. It translates to CASSQGVAGLYNEQFF.